This T cell receptor (beta chain) was sequenced in a study of CD8 T cells in ankylosing spondylitis. This CDR3 is built from 12 residues. Trimming left V 6 bases short and J 6 bases short, with 10 bases between. One entry per CDR3 protein, called by TCRdb with MiXCR from the 5' RACE reads. The sample contains nearly 350,000 distinct CDR3 sequences, roughly 14% of which appear only once. The TCR was taken from a male donor with ankylosing spondylitis or in good health (not recorded which). J is TRBJ2-3 and V is TRBV12-3 or TRBV12-4; D gene unclear. The material sequenced was blood, either unsorted or a sorted T cell fraction (not recorded which). The CDR3 loop reads CASRPSKDTQYF. CDR3 nucleotides: TGTGCCAGCAGGCCTTCGAAGGATACGCAGTATTTT.